Listed below are T cell receptor beta chains from one sample, sequenced in a study of T cells in Graves' hyperthyroidism and ophthalmopathy. TCRdb re-called the multiplex PCR reads with MiXCR, one entry per CDR3 protein. The data contain around 340,000 distinct CDR3 sequences, 16% of them singletons. Sequenced material: blood. The receptor set was obtained from a man aged 30 to 39 with Graves' hyperthyroidism. CDR3s include the opening cysteine and the closing phenylalanine or tryptophan. D genes are given only for firm matches. The size entry is marked missing in some rows and otherwise reads once, few, many or a size class.

many	.	TRBV12-3/TRBV12-4	TRBJ1-3	TGTGCCAGCAGTCCCCAAGGAGGGTCTGGAAACACCATATATTTT	CASSPQGGSGNTIYF
.	.	TRBV7-6	TRBJ2-7	TGTGCCAGCAGCTTATTCGGGGACGATAGCGAGCAGTACTTC	CASSLFGDDSEQYF
many	.	TRBV10-3	TRBJ2-7	TGTGCCATCAGTGGATACACCTCCTACGAGCAGTACTTC	CAISGYTSYEQYF
many	TRBD2	TRBV28	TRBJ2-7	TGTGCCAGCAGCATTCCGTTAGCGGGAGGGCGTAACGAGCAGTACTTC	CASSIPLAGGRNEQYF
many	.	TRBV12-3/TRBV12-4	TRBJ2-4	TGTGCCAGCAGTCGCCGACACCCCGAAGCCAAAAACATTCAGTACTTC	CASSRRHPEAKNIQYF
.	TRBD1	TRBV20-1	TRBJ2-7	TGCAGTGCTAGACGAAGGGACAGGGGCTACGAGCAGTACTTC	CSARRRDRGYEQYF
few	.	TRBV20-1	TRBJ2-7	TGCAGTGCTCCGTCATTTTACTCCTACGAGCAGTACTTC	CSAPSFYSYEQYF
.	.	TRBV14	TRBJ2-1	TGTGCCAGCAGCCAAGAATACGCGGTCCAGCAGAATGAGCAGTTCTTC	CASSQEYAVQQNEQFF
many	.	TRBV6-1	TRBJ2-7	TGTGCCAGCAGTCCGCCGGGAGCCCCGACCGCCGAGCAGTACTTC	CASSPPGAPTAEQYF
.	.	TRBV5-1	TRBJ2-7	TGCGCCAGCAGCTTGAATCTGGGTTCGGGCGAGCAGTACTTC	CASSLNLGSGEQYF
many	.	TRBV19	TRBJ2-3	TGTGCCAGTAGTCGAAACGGGGGCGGCGAGGATACGCAGTATTTT	CASSRNGGGEDTQYF
many	.	TRBV30	TRBJ1-1	TGTGCCTGGACCGGACAGCCGAACACTGAAGCTTTCTTT	CAWTGQPNTEAFF
.	.	TRBV6-2/TRBV6-3	TRBJ2-5	TGTGCCTGCCGCACAACGTCCATAACCCAGTACTTC	CACRTTSITQYF
few	TRBD2	TRBV20-1	TRBJ2-2	TGCAGTGCTTGTCCTAGCGGAAACACCGGGGAGCTGTTTTTT	CSACPSGNTGELFF
many	.	TRBV6-1	TRBJ1-5	TGTGCCAGCAGTACAGGGAGAAATCAGCCCCAGCATTTT	CASSTGRNQPQHF
few	.	TRBV11-2	TRBJ1-1	TGTGCCAGCAGTCGGATCGACACTGAAGCTTTCTTT	CASSRIDTEAFF
many	TRBD1	TRBV20-1	TRBJ2-7	TGCAGTGCTGCCGGGACAGGGACCTACGAGCAGTACTTC	CSAAGTGTYEQYF
.	.	TRBV5-1	TRBJ2-3	TGCGCCAGCAGCTTGGGCTTATTGGGCCCCAGTACAGATACGCAGTATTTT	CASSLGLLGPSTDTQYF
many	TRBD2	TRBV5-1	TRBJ2-7	TGCGCCAGCAGTGGAGCGGGAGGGCCTTACGAGCAGTACTTC	CASSGAGGPYEQYF
many	TRBD1	TRBV6-1	TRBJ1-1	TGTGCCAGCATCCACAGGGGGCTGGGGACTGAAGCTTTCTTT	CASIHRGLGTEAFF
many	TRBD1	TRBV29-1	TRBJ1-2	TGCAGCGTTGATTCCAGAGACAGGGAGTACTATGGCTACACCTTC	CSVDSRDREYYGYTF
.	.	TRBV9	TRBJ2-1	TGTGCCAGCAGCGTAGGGACCAACTACAATGAGCAGTTCTTC	CASSVGTNYNEQFF
few	.	TRBV7-2	TRBJ1-4	TGTGCCAGCAGCTCGAGACAGAATGAAAAACTGTTTTTT	CASSSRQNEKLFF
.	.	TRBV5-1	TRBJ2-5	TGCGCCAGCAGCACAAGCGGTGAAGGAGAGACCCAGTACTTC	CASSTSGEGETQYF
.	.	TRBV19	TRBJ2-7	TGTGCCAGTAGTTCTACCGGACAGAGCTTCTACGAGCAGTACTTC	CASSSTGQSFYEQYF
.	.	TRBV4-1	TRBJ2-5	TGCGCCAGCAGCCAAACCGTCATAGGGATAGAGACCCAGTACTTC	CASSQTVIGIETQYF
many	.	TRBV3-1	TRBJ2-2	TGTGCCAGCAGCCATAGCGAGAGTCGGAGAGGAAGGGCCGGGGAGCTGTTTTTT	CASSHSESRRGRAGELFF
.	.	TRBV9	TRBJ1-3	TGTGCCAGCAGCGTAGAGGGGTGGGCATCTGGAAACACCATATATTTT	CASSVEGWASGNTIYF
many	.	TRBV20-1	TRBJ2-7	TGCAGTGCGGGTTTAGGGGGCGAGCAGTACTTC	CSAGLGGEQYF
few	.	TRBV24-1	TRBJ2-5	TGTGCCACCAGTGATGGGGGACGAGAGACCCAGTACTTC	CATSDGGRETQYF
many	.	TRBV7-9	TRBJ1-1	TGTGCCAGCAGCTTAGATCTAACTGAAGCTTTCTTT	CASSLDLTEAFF
.	TRBD2	TRBV6-2/TRBV6-3	TRBJ2-7	TGTGCCAGCAGTGTCGGGCTAGCGGGAGTCTACGAGCAGTACTTC	CASSVGLAGVYEQYF
many	TRBD2	TRBV11-3	TRBJ2-1	TGTGCCAGCAGCTTAAGGCTAGCGGGAGGGCCGGCCTACAATGAGCAGTTCTTC	CASSLRLAGGPAYNEQFF
.	TRBD1	TRBV19	TRBJ2-7	TGTGCCAGTAGCGCGAAGGGGGCCGGACAGGGCTCCTACGAGCAGTACTTC	CASSAKGAGQGSYEQYF
few	.	TRBV6-1	TRBJ2-2	TGTGCCAGCAGGCAGGGAGACGGGGAGCTGTTTTTT	CASRQGDGELFF